A selection of T cell receptor beta chains follows, all from one sample in a study of T cell repertoires in ileal Crohn's disease. Sequencing used immunoSEQ multiplex PCR; TCRdb keeps in-frame clones, though not all of them. The table includes some 4,200 clones, roughly four fifths detected once. Sequencing was done on a sample of ileal tissue. Source of these receptors: an adult with Crohn's disease. Each CDR3 is given with its conserved first and last residue. D genes are given only for firm matches. Size is omitted from some rows. Given values are once, few, many or a class for expanded clones.

clone_size	j_call	d_call	v_call	cdr3_aa	cdr3_nt
few	TRBJ1-4	TRBD1	TRBV28	CASSIISGTGIEKLFF	TGTGCCAGCAGTATTATTTCCGGGACAGGGATTGAAAAACTGTTTTTT
.	TRBJ1-2	TRBD1	TRBV4-3	CASSLGQGDYGYTF	TGCGCCAGCAGCCTCGGACAGGGGGACTATGGCTACACCTTC
.	TRBJ1-2	.	TRBV29-1	CSVEHGGNYGYTF	TGCAGCGTTGAACACGGGGGTAACTATGGCTACACCTTC
.	TRBJ2-3	TRBD2	TRBV29-1	CSVGTRWTSGGTDTQYF	TGCAGCGTTGGGACCCGCTGGACTAGCGGGGGCACAGATACGCAGTATTTT
.	TRBJ1-5	.	TRBV5-4	CASSLDPNQPQHF	TGTGCCAGCAGCTTGGATCCAAATCAGCCCCAGCATTTT
few	TRBJ1-5	TRBD1	TRBV28	CASRSLGQGDQPQHF	TGTGCCAGCAGGTCCCTTGGACAGGGGGATCAGCCCCAGCATTTT
few	TRBJ1-4	TRBD1	TRBV9	CASSPQTGLGEKLFF	TGTGCCAGCAGCCCCCAGACAGGGTTGGGTGAAAAACTGTTTTTT
.	TRBJ2-3	.	TRBV10-2	CASSDRGSTQYF	TGCGCCAGCAGTGACAGGGGTTCTACGCAGTATTTT
.	TRBJ2-1	TRBD2	TRBV9	CASSVAPMGGGASNEQFF	TGTGCCAGCAGCGTTGCCCCTATGGGCGGGGGGGCCTCCAATGAGCAGTTCTTC
.	TRBJ2-2	TRBD1	TRBV11-1	CASRPGTGNTGELFF	TGTGCCAGCAGGCCCGGGACAGGAAACACCGGGGAGCTGTTTTTT
few	TRBJ2-2	TRBD2	TRBV4-3	CASSHRAGAGGELFF	TGCGCCAGCAGCCACCGAGCGGGGGCGGGCGGGGAGCTGTTTTTT
.	TRBJ2-3	TRBD2	TRBV28	CASRPSGSGLDTQYF	TGTGCCAGCAGACCTAGCGGGAGTGGTTTGGATACGCAGTATTTT
.	TRBJ2-1	.	TRBV9	CASSPDRSSYNEQFF	TGTGCCAGCAGTCCAGACCGGAGCTCCTACAATGAGCAGTTCTTC
.	TRBJ2-3	.	TRBV9	CASSVDQGDTQYF	TGTGCCAGCAGCGTAGACCAGGGAGATACGCAGTATTTT
.	TRBJ2-5	TRBD1	TRBV10-3	CAISSGTGGVETQYF	TGTGCCATCAGCTCCGGGACAGGGGGGGTAGAGACCCAGTACTTC
.	TRBJ2-7	.	TRBV7-9	CASSHPASGYEQYF	TGTGCCAGCAGCCATCCCGCTTCAGGGTACGAGCAGTACTTC
.	TRBJ1-2	TRBD1	TRBV7-9	CASSPTFNRGPYGYTF	TGTGCCAGCAGCCCTACTTTCAACAGGGGCCCCTATGGCTACACCTTC
.	TRBJ2-3	TRBD1	TRBV27	CASSLFKGAGTDTQYF	TGTGCCAGCAGTTTATTTAAGGGGGCCGGCACAGATACGCAGTATTTT
.	TRBJ1-1	.	TRBV5-6	CASKRPESVAEAFF	TGTGCCAGTAAAAGACCGGAAAGCGTCGCTGAAGCTTTCTTT
.	TRBJ2-7	TRBD1	TRBV4-3	CASSPHRGEIYEQYF	TGCGCCAGCAGCCCCCACAGGGGGGAAATCTACGAGCAGTACTTC
.	TRBJ2-7	.	TRBV14	CASSQELTFSYEQYF	TGTGCCAGCAGCCAAGAATTGACATTCTCCTACGAGCAGTACTTC
.	TRBJ2-7	.	TRBV18	CASSPVGRASEQYF	TGTGCCAGCTCACCAGTCGGCAGGGCTAGCGAGCAGTACTTC
.	TRBJ2-1	.	TRBV28	CASSSTGNEQFF	TGTGCCAGCAGTTCGACAGGCAATGAGCAGTTCTTC
.	TRBJ2-2	.	TRBV21-1	CASERGREANTGELFF	TGTGCCAGCGAAAGGGGGCGGGAAGCGAACACCGGGGAGCTGTTTTTT
.	TRBJ1-2	.	TRBV5-6	CASRARKRINYGYTF	TGTGCCAGCAGAGCCAGGAAACGGATCAACTATGGCTACACCTTC
.	TRBJ2-7	TRBD1	TRBV29-1	CSGGQGGVYEQYF	TGCAGCGGCGGACAGGGGGGTGTCTACGAGCAGTACTTC
.	TRBJ1-5	TRBD1	TRBV19	CASSTYRGRHQPQHF	TGTGCCAGTAGTACATACAGGGGGAGGCATCAGCCCCAGCATTTT
few	TRBJ2-7	.	TRBV10-1	CARTDPPYEQYF	TGCGCCAGAACAGATCCCCCCTACGAGCAGTACTTC
.	TRBJ1-6	.	TRBV4-1	CASSQVLHTYNSPLHF	TGCGCCAGCAGCCAAGTGTTACACACCTATAATTCACCCCTCCACTTT
.	TRBJ2-5	.	TRBV11-2	CASSFGQNQETQYF	TGTGCCAGCAGCTTCGGACAGAACCAAGAGACCCAGTACTTC
.	TRBJ2-1	TRBD2	TRBV9	CASNPTAGSYNEQFF	TGTGCCAGCAACCCTACAGCGGGATCCTACAATGAGCAGTTCTTC
.	TRBJ1-1	.	TRBV6-1	CASSEVGRLRNTEAFF	TGTGCCAGCAGTGAAGTTGGGAGATTGAGGAACACTGAAGCTTTCTTT
.	TRBJ2-1	.	TRBV11-2	CASSPYNEQFF	TGTGCCAGCAGCCCATACAATGAGCAGTTCTTC
.	TRBJ1-4	TRBD1	TRBV6-5	CASRKLDRGLEKLFF	TGTGCCAGCAGAAAGTTGGACAGGGGGCTTGAAAAACTGTTTTTT
.	TRBJ1-2	.	TRBV10-3	CAISDRDRSGYTF	TGTGCCATCAGTGACCGGGATAGAAGTGGCTACACCTTC
.	TRBJ2-1	.	TRBV7-9	CASSPGLSFYNEQFF	TGTGCCAGCAGCCCGGGACTCTCCTTCTACAATGAGCAGTTCTTC
.	TRBJ1-1	.	TRBV6-5	CASSYTGIPEMAFF	TGTGCCAGCAGTTACACCGGGATACCTGAAATGGCTTTCTTT
few	TRBJ2-5	.	TRBV7-2	CASSFAGSQETQYF	TGTGCCAGCAGCTTTGCAGGGTCCCAAGAGACCCAGTACTTC
.	TRBJ2-2	.	TRBV9	CASSVRYGGELFF	TGTGCCAGCAGCGTCCGATACGGCGGGGAGCTGTTTTTT
.	TRBJ2-1	.	TRBV29-1	CSVDSGSSSYNEQFF	TGCAGCGTTGATTCGGGAAGTAGCTCCTACAATGAGCAGTTCTTC
few	TRBJ1-6	.	TRBV6-1	CASSDHGSPLHF	TGTGCCAGCAGTGACCACGGTTCACCCCTCCACTTT
.	TRBJ2-2	TRBD2	TRBV10-1	CASSEASGRFGTGELFF	TGCGCCAGCAGTGAAGCTAGCGGGAGGTTTGGAACCGGGGAGCTGTTTTTT
.	TRBJ2-1	TRBD1	TRBV25-1	CASSGQGLYNEQFF	TGTGCCAGCAGTGGACAGGGCCTGTACAATGAGCAGTTCTTC
few	TRBJ2-6	TRBD1	TRBV2	CASSFGSVRGYSGANVLTF	TGTGCCAGCAGTTTCGGAAGTGTCAGGGGGTACTCTGGGGCCAACGTCCTGACTTTC
.	TRBJ1-5	.	TRBV28	CASSSEGENQPQHF	TGTGCCAGCAGTTCAGAGGGAGAAAATCAGCCCCAGCATTTT
.	TRBJ2-1	TRBD2	TRBV29-1	CSALPYTEREGRYNEQFF	TGCAGCGCCTTACCCTATACAGAGCGGGAGGGCCGGTACAATGAGCAGTTCTTC
.	TRBJ2-7	.	TRBV28	CASSLGGEGSYEQYF	TGTGCCAGCAGTTTGGGGGGAGAAGGATCCTACGAGCAGTACTTC
few	TRBJ2-7	TRBD1	TRBV30	CAWIRQGPYEQYF	TGTGCCTGGATCCGACAGGGCCCCTACGAGCAGTACTTC
.	TRBJ2-7	TRBD1	TRBV27	CASSTTQGTYEQYF	TGTGCCAGCAGTACAACACAGGGGACCTACGAGCAGTACTTC
.	TRBJ2-1	TRBD2	TRBV9	CASSYTSGEYNEQFF	TGTGCCAGCAGCTATACTAGCGGGGAATACAATGAGCAGTTCTTC
.	TRBJ2-7	.	TRBV28	CASSLGAAGYEQYF	TGTGCCAGCAGTTTGGGTGCAGCCGGGTACGAGCAGTACTTC